This T cell receptor (beta chain) appears in the sequencing data of a study of cytomegalovirus exposure and HLA in healthy donors. As to this clone: Its antigen is unknown.

The PCR contained 60 Vbeta and 13 Jbeta primers. TCRdb keeps only in-frame clones here, not all; method: immunoSEQ multiplex PCR. This table has 60,000 to 70,000 clones, 60% to 80% appearing once. Findings and caveats of the study: Excluded were some V segments that proved indistinguishable, including TRBV6-2 and TRBV6-3.

V lost 3 bases to trimming and J lost 10 bases; unmatched junction nucleotides: 13. This CDR3 is built from 16 residues. Germline CDR1 reads WSHSY; CDR2 reads SAAADI. The sequencing input was PBMCs. This chain uses TRBV10-2 with TRBJ2-1; 9 bases line up with TRBD2. This sequence was found in a woman in her forties in good health and CMV-seropositive. Written as DNA, the CDR3 is TGCGCCAGCAGTGACATAGCGGGGGAGCCCAGGGGAGAGCAGTTCTTC. Translating it yields CASSDIAGEPRGEQFF.